This T cell receptor beta chain was observed in a study of glioma-infiltrating T cells after dendritic cell vaccination. Study background: Monocyte-derived dendritic cells, cultured 6 to 8 days with IL-4 and GM-CSF, were pulsed with autologous tumor lysate. Patients received three intradermal dendritic cell vaccine injections at biweekly intervals.

TCRB CDR3 was amplified from 2 ug genomic DNA or less. Method: immunoSEQ multiplex PCR; TCRdb's copy keeps in-frame clones and lacks some. The repertoire includes 80,000 to 95,000 clones, over 65% of them detected once, and about 3.2% sits in the top ten. This CDR3 has 17 amino acids. The trim removed 3 bases at V and 0 bases at J, leaving 7 bases unmatched. The V gene's germline CDR1 is KGHSH and CDR2 LQKENI. This rearrangement joins TRBV18 to TRBJ1-3, with 8 bases lining up with TRBD1. This specimen was blood, taken before dendritic cell vaccination. The receptor's source is a human donor with glioblastoma. Here the CDR3 reads CASSPSGQGHSGNTIYF. The CDR3 region has the DNA TGTGCCAGCTCACCGTCCGGACAGGGCCACTCTGGAAACACCATATATTTT.